This entry lists 9 T cell receptor beta chains sequenced from one sample in a study of blood T cell repertoires in COVID-19. Sequencing was performed with immunoSEQ multiplex PCR; in TCRdb, only in-frame clones are kept and a portion is missing. In the table there are 130,000 or so clones, approximately 80% of which are singletons. The source material was peripheral blood. All receptors derive from a human donor in a cohort sampled during active COVID-19.

V usage is TRBV5-1 and J usage is TRBJ2-3, with 7 nucleotides matching TRBD2. This CDR3 is built from 16 residues. The germline gives CDR1 SGHRS, CDR2 YFSETQ. The V segment lost 3 bases and the J segment 1 base; nucleotides outside the gene matches: 8. This CDR3 is CASSSDLAGRTDTQYF. CDR3 DNA sequence: TGCGCCAGCAGCTCGGATTTAGCGGGTCGCACAGATACGCAGTATTTT. Looking up the rest from reference TRBV5-1 and TRBJ2-3 gives the full variable domain: KAGVTQTPRYLIKTRGQQVTLSCSPISGHRSVSWYQQTPGQGLQFLFEYFSETQRNKGNFPGRFSGRQFSNSRSEMNVSTLELGDSALYLCASSSDLAGRTDTQYFGPGTRLTVL.

This sequence joins TRBV9 and TRBJ2-1, with TRBD2 as a possible D gene (5 bases). There are 14 residues in the CDR3. Germline-derived CDR1 and CDR2 are SGDLS and YYNGEE. The V end was cut by 0 bases, the J end by 8 bases, with 12 bases between. The CDR3 loop is CASSVGLGADEQFF. DNA for the CDR3: TGTGCCAGCAGCGTAGGATTAGGAGCGGATGAGCAGTTCTTC.

The J gene is TRBJ2-5, the V gene TRBV6-6; 8 bases line up with TRBD1. There are 15 residues in the CDR3. Germline assignment: CDR1 MNHNY and CDR2 SVGAGI (reference sequence). With V trimmed by 0 bases and J by 5 bases, 5 bases remained unmatched. CDR3 region: CASSYSRTGRETQYF. The DNA of the CDR3 is TGTGCCAGCAGTTACTCGAGGACAGGGAGGGAGACCCAGTACTTC.

This clone was counted between two and nine times. The V gene is TRBV2, the J gene TRBJ2-5, with D possibly TRBD2 on 7 matching bases. CDR1 and CDR2 (germline): SNHLY, FYNNEI. Trimming cost V 6 bases and J 7 bases, with 18 bases left between them. The CDR3 has 14 residues. CDR3 protein: CASSDQLGGGTQYF. CDR3 nucleotides: TGTGCCAGCAGCGACCAGCTAGGGGGGGGGACCCAGTACTTC.

This clone was observed once. The chain joins TRBV30 to TRBJ1-6, with TRBD1 as a possible D gene (6 bases). The CDR3 totals 14 residues. Between the trimmed V and J ends, which lost 3 bases and 8 bases, there was a span of 14 bases. The germline gives CDR1 GTSNPN, CDR2 SVGIG (reference sequence). This CDR3 is CAWSAQGSDSPLHF. CDR3 DNA: TGTGCCTGGAGCGCTCAGGGGAGCGATTCACCCCTCCACTTT.

CDR3 amino acids: CASSLDPPRGYTF. The CDR3 DNA is TGTGCCAGCAGCTTGGACCCGCCTCGGGGCTACACCTTC. The genes are TRBV5-5 and TRBJ1-2, with D uncertain. From germline, CDR1 is SGHKS and CDR2 YYEKEE (reference sequence). The CDR3 has 13 residues. Trimming left V 0 bases short and J 8 bases short, with 11 bases between.

The chain uses TRBV20-1 and TRBJ2-3; D uncertain. The germline gives CDR1 DFQATT, CDR2 SNEGSKA (reference sequence). V was clipped by 1 base and J by 6 bases, with 5 bases between them. The CDR3 runs to 11 residues. The CDR3 loop is CSARAPDTQYF. For the CDR3, the DNA is TGCAGTGCTAGAGCTCCGGATACGCAGTATTTT.

The chain carries TRBV5-1 and TRBJ2-5; TRBD2 might be the D (6 bases). Germline V gene lookup returns CDR1 SGHRS and CDR2 YFSETQ. CDR3 size: 16 residues. V was cut by 4 bases and J by 4 bases, with 20 bases left in between. In DNA form, the CDR3 reads TGCGCCAGCAGCACCCGGACCGGGGGATTAGGAGAGACCCAGTACTTC. Translation: CASSTRTGGLGETQYF.

This clone has more than one count but fewer than ten. This chain uses TRBV11-2 with TRBJ2-7; the match to TRBD1 covers 9 bases. The length of the CDR3 is 16 residues. Germline trimming cut 5 bases from V and 3 bases from J; bases unmatched to any gene: 11. Per the germline V gene, CDR1 is SGHAT and CDR2 is FQNNGV. The CDR3 reads CASSVQGAQGGYEQYF. The CDR3 DNA is TGTGCCAGCAGCGTACAGGGGGCGCAAGGGGGCTACGAGCAGTACTTC.